This is a list of T cell receptor beta chains from one sample in a study of cytomegalovirus exposure and HLA in healthy donors. Produced via immunoSEQ multiplex PCR; TCRdb's table is partial and in-frame only. Its table lists roughly 53,000 clones. Sequencing was performed on PBMCs. These TCRs come from a female donor in good health and CMV-seronegative. Both conserved end residues are part of each CDR3. D genes are given only for firm matches.

j_call v_call d_call cdr3_nt cdr3_aa
TRBJ1-6 TRBV4-3 TRBD1 TGCGCCAGCAGCCTCAACGGGGACAGTAATTCACCCCTCCACTTT CASSLNGDSNSPLHF
TRBJ2-7 TRBV18 - TGTGCCAGCTCACAAAACCTCGCTGGCGGGACCTCCTACGAGCAGTACTTC CASSQNLAGGTSYEQYF
TRBJ2-2 TRBV7-6 TRBD1 TGTGCCAGCAGCCGACCCCGGGACAGGGGAACAGCCGGGGAGCTGTTTTTT CASSRPRDRGTAGELFF
TRBJ1-1 TRBV7-3 - TGTGCCAGCAGCTTAAAGGACAGTTACACTGAAGCTTTCTTT CASSLKDSYTEAFF
TRBJ2-5 TRBV5-4 TRBD2 TGTGCCAGCAGCACCGGGACTAGCGGGAGGCGGGGAGAGACCCAGTACTTC CASSTGTSGRRGETQYF
TRBJ1-2 TRBV25-1 TRBD1 TGTGCCAGCAGCAATTTAGGGACAGGGGCTGTCGGCTACACCTTC CASSNLGTGAVGYTF
TRBJ1-2 TRBV6-5 - TGTGCCAGCAGTTTACGGCAGGGTGGCGGCTACACCTTC CASSLRQGGGYTF
TRBJ1-1 TRBV15 - TGTGCCACCAGCAAGACAGGCATGAACACTGAAGCTTTCTTT CATSKTGMNTEAFF
TRBJ1-2 TRBV19 - TGTGCCAGTAACGAGAGAACCTATGGCTACACCTTC CASNERTYGYTF
TRBJ1-1 TRBV6-5 - TGTGCCAGCAGTTACTCGGCAGGCTACACTGAAGCTTTCTTT CASSYSAGYTEAFF
TRBJ1-1 TRBV30 - TGTGCCTGGAGTTCCTTGCGGGGGTCGGGAGCTTTCTTT CAWSSLRGSGAFF
TRBJ2-3 TRBV7-9 - TGTGCCAGCAGCCCAAGCGGGCACAGCACAGATACGCAGTATTTT CASSPSGHSTDTQYF
TRBJ1-3 TRBV6-1 - TGTGCCACCGCAGTGACTTTCTCTGGAAACACCATATATTTT CATAVTFSGNTIYF
TRBJ2-3 TRBV5-4 TRBD1 TGTGCCAGCAGCTTGGGACAGGGGGCAGATACGCAGTATTTT CASSLGQGADTQYF
TRBJ2-7 TRBV30 TRBD1 TGTGCCTGGAGTTCCTTACCGGGACAGGGTCGGTACGAGCAGTACTTC CAWSSLPGQGRYEQYF
TRBJ2-2 TRBV30 - TGTGCCTGGAGTGTAATAGTGGGAGTGGGTACCGGGGAGCTGTTTTTT CAWSVIVGVGTGELFF
TRBJ1-1 TRBV20-1 - TGCAGGGCAGGCAGCACTGAAGCTTTCTTT CRAGSTEAFF
TRBJ2-2 TRBV4-2 TRBD2 TGTGCCAGCAGCCTGCCGACTAGCGGGGGGGCAACGTACCCCACCGGGGAGCTGTTTTTT CASSLPTSGGATYPTGELFF
TRBJ1-3 TRBV6-6 - TGTGCCAGCAGTTACCCCGCAGGGCTGGGAAACACCATATATTTT CASSYPAGLGNTIYF
TRBJ1-2 TRBV19 TRBD1 TGTGCCAGTAGTCTCCGAGCCGGGACAGGGAATGGCTACACCTTC CASSLRAGTGNGYTF
TRBJ1-2 TRBV5-1 - TGCGCCAGCAGCTCAGACGGTCGACTGGGCTATGGCTACACCTTC CASSSDGRLGYGYTF
TRBJ2-5 TRBV29-1 TRBD2 TGCAGCGCGACTAGCGGGATTGAGACCCAGTACTTC CSATSGIETQYF
TRBJ1-1 TRBV6-5 - TGTGCCAGCAGTTACTCGCGGGCGGGTGGCACTGAAGCTTTCTTT CASSYSRAGGTEAFF
TRBJ2-5 TRBV4-2 TRBD2 TGTGCCAGCAGCCCCTCGACTAGCGGGGTCGAGACCCAGTACTTC CASSPSTSGVETQYF
TRBJ2-7 TRBV5-3 - TGTGCCGGTCACCTACAAGCGGGTAGGGACGAGCAGTACTTC CAGHLQAGRDEQYF